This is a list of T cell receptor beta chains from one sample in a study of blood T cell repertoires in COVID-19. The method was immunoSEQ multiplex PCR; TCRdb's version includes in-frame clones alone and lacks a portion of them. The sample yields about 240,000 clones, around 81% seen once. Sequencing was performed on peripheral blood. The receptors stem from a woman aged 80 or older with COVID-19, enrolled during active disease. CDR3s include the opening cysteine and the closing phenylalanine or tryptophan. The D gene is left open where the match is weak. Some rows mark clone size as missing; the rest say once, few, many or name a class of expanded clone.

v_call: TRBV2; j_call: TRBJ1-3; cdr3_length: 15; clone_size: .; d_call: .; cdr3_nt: TGTGCCAGCAGAATTGACAGATCTTCTGGAAACACCATATATTTT; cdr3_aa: CASRIDRSSGNTIYF
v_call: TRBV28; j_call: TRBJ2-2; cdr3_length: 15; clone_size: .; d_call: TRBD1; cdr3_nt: TGTGCCAGCAGCGCACCTACAGGGGGGAACGGGGAGCTGTTTTTT; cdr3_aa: CASSAPTGGNGELFF
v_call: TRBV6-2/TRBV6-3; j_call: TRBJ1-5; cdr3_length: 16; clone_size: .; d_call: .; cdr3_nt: TGTGCCAGCAGTTACCCTCCCGGGAGTAGCAATCAGCCCCAGCATTTT; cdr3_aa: CASSYPPGSSNQPQHF
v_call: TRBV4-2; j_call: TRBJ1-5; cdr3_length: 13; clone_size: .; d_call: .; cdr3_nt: TGTGCCAGCAGCCAAGATCAGGCCCAGCCCCAGCATTTT; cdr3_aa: CASSQDQAQPQHF
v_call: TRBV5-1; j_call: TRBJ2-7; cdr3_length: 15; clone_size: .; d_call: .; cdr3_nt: TGCGCCAGCAGCTTGGGCCGGGGACAAGACTACGAGCAGTACTTC; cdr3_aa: CASSLGRGQDYEQYF
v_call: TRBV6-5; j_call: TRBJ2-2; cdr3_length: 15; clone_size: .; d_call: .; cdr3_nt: TGTGCCAGCAGTCGACTAGTTAATATCGCCGGGGAGCTGTTTTTT; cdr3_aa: CASSRLVNIAGELFF
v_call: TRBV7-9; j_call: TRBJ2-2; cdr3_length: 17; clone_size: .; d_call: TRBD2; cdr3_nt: TGTGCCAGCAGCTCAGGGACTAGCGGAAAAAACACCGGGGAGCTGTTTTTT; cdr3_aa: CASSSGTSGKNTGELFF
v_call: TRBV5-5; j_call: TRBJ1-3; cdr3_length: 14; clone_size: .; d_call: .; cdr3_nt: TGTGCCAGCAGCTTGGTTTCATCTGGAAACACCATATATTTT; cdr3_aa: CASSLVSSGNTIYF
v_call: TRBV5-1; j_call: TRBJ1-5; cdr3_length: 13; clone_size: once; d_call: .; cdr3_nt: TGCGCCAGCCGAGTCTCTATCGATCAGCCCCAGCATTTT; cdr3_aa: CASRVSIDQPQHF
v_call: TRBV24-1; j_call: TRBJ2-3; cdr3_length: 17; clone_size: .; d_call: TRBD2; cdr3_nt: TGTGCCACCAGTGATTTCCGGAGCGGGAGGGCCATAGATACGCAGTATTTT; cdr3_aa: CATSDFRSGRAIDTQYF
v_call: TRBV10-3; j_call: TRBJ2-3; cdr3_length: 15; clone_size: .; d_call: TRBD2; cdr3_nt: TGTGCCATCAGTGAAAGCGGGGTATCCACAGATACGCAGTATTTT; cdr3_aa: CAISESGVSTDTQYF
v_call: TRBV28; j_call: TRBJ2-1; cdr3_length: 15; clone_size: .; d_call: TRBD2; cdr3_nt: TGTGCCAGCAGTTTACCAGCGGGAGGTCAAAATGAGCAGTTCTTC; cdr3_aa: CASSLPAGGQNEQFF
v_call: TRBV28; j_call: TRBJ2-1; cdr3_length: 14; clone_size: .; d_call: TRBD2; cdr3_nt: TGTGCCAGCAGAGTGAGCGGGGCTAAAATCGAGCAGTTCTTC; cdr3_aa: CASRVSGAKIEQFF
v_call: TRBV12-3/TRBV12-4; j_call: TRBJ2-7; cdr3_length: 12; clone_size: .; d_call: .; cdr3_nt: TGTGCCAGCAGTGTCCACAATGACGAGCAGTACTTC; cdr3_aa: CASSVHNDEQYF
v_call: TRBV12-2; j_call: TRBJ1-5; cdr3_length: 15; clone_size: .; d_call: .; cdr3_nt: TGTGCAAGTCGGACAGACAGGCAACCCTATCAGCCCCAGCATTTT; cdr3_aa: CASRTDRQPYQPQHF
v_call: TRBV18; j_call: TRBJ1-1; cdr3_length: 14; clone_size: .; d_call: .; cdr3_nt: TGTGCCAGCTCACCATACTTCGGAGACACTGAAGCTTTCTTT; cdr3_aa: CASSPYFGDTEAFF
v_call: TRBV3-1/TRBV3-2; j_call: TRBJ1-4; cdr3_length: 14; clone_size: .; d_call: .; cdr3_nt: TGTGCCAGCAGTCCCAGGGGTTTGGGGGAAAAACTGTTTTTT; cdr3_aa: CASSPRGLGEKLFF
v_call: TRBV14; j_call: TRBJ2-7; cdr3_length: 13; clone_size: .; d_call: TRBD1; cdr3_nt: TGTGCCAGCAGCCAAGGGACCGGGACAGGGGAGTACTTC; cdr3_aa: CASSQGTGTGEYF
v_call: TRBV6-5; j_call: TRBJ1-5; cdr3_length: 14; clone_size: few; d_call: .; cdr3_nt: TGTGCCAGCAGTCTCTCCTATAGCAATCAGCCCCAGCATTTT; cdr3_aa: CASSLSYSNQPQHF
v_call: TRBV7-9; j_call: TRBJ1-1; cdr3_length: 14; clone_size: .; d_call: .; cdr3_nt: TGTGCCAGCAGCCCCGACTGGGGAGGGACTGAAGCTTTCTTT; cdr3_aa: CASSPDWGGTEAFF
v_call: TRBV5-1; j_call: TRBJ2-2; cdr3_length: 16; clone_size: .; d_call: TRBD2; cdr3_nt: TGCGCCAGCAGCCGACTAGCGGGAGGGAACACCGGGGAGCTGTTTTTT; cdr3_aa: CASSRLAGGNTGELFF
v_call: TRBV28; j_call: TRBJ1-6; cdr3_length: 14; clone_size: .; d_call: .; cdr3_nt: TGTGCCAGCAGTTTAATCAGGGATCGTTCACCCCTCCACTTT; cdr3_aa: CASSLIRDRSPLHF
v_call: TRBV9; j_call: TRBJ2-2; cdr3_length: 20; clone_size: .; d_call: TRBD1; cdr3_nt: TGTGCCAGCAGCGTATCTCAAAACTTTCGGGACAGGGGAGGCACCGGGGAGCTGTTTTTT; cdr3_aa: CASSVSQNFRDRGGTGELFF
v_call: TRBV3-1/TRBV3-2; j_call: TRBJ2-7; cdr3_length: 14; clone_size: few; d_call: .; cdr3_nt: TGTGCCAGCAGCTGGGCCGGCACAGAAAACGAGCAGTACTTC; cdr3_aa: CASSWAGTENEQYF
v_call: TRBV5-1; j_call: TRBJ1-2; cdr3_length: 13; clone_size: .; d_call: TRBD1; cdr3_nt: TGCGCCAGCAGCCCCGGACAGGGAACTGGCTACACCTTC; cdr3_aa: CASSPGQGTGYTF
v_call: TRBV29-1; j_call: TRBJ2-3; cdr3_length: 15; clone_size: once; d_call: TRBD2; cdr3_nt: TGCAGCGTTTTAAGGCTAGCGGTTAGCACAGATACGCAGTATTTT; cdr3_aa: CSVLRLAVSTDTQYF
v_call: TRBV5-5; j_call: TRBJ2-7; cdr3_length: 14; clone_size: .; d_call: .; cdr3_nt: TGTGCCAGCAGCTTGGTTGGGCGTTCCTACGAGCAGTACTTC; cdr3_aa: CASSLVGRSYEQYF
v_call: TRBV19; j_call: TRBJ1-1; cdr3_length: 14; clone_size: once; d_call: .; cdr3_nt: TGTGCCAGTAGGGTAGGGGTGGGAAACACTGAAGCTTTCTTT; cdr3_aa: CASRVGVGNTEAFF
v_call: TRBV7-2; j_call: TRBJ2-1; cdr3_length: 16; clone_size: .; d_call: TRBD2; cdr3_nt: TGTGCCAGCAGCCCACAAAGACTAGCGGGAGACAATGAGCAGTTCTTC; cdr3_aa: CASSPQRLAGDNEQFF
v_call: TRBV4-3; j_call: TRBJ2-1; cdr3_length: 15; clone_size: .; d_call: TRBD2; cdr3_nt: TGCGCCAGCAGCCCCAGACTAGCGGGTTACAATGAGCAGTTCTTC; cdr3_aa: CASSPRLAGYNEQFF
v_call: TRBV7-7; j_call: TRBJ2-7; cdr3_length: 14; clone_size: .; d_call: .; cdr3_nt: TGTGCTAGCAGCTTTGGGACTCCAGGGGGCGAGCAGTACTTC; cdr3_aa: CASSFGTPGGEQYF
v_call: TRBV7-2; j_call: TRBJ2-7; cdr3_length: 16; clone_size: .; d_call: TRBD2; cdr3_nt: TGTGCCACGGCGGGATCTCGGACTAGCGGGAGAGGCGAGCAGTACTTC; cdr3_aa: CATAGSRTSGRGEQYF
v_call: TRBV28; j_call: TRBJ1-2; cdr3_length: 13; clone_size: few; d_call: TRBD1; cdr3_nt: TGTGCCAGCAGCCAAAATGACAGGGGGGGAGACACCTTC; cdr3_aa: CASSQNDRGGDTF
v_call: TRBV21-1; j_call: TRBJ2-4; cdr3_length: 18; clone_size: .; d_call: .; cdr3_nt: TGTGCCAGCAGCTTCAATTCGCTAGCGGGATTGGGGAGAAACATTCAGTACTTC; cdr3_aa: CASSFNSLAGLGRNIQYF
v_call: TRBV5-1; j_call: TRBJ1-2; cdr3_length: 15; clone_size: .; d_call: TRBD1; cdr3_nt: TGCGCCAGCAGCTTGGCTGGGACAGCTAACTATGGCTACACCTTC; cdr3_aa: CASSLAGTANYGYTF
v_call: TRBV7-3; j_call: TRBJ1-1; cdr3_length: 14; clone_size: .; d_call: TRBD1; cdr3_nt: TGTGCCAGCAGCCCCGACAGGGGAAACACTGAAGCTTTCTTT; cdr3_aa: CASSPDRGNTEAFF
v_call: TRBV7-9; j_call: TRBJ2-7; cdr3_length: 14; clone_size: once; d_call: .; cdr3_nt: TGTGCCAGCAGCCGGGGGTCAACCAACTACGAGCAGTACTTC; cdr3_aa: CASSRGSTNYEQYF
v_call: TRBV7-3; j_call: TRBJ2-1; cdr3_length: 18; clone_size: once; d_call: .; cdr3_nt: TGTGCCAGCAGCTTAAAGGGTGATGCCCGCCGGGGCTACAATGAGCAGTTCTTC; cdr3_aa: CASSLKGDARRGYNEQFF
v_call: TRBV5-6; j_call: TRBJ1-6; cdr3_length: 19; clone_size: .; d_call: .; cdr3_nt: TGTGCCAGCAGCTTGGGACAAGGACAGTACAGCTCCTATAATTCACCCCTCCACTTT; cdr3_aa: CASSLGQGQYSSYNSPLHF
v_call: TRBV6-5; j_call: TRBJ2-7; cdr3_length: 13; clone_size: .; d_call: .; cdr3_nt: TGTGCCAGCAGTCCCAAGACAGGTGGCGAGCAGTACTTC; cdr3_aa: CASSPKTGGEQYF
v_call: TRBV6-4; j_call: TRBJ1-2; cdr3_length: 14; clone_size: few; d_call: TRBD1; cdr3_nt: TGTGCCAGCAGTGACACAGGGGGCGGATTTGGCTACACCTTC; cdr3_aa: CASSDTGGGFGYTF
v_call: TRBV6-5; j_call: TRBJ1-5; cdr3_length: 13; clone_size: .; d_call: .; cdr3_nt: TGTGCCAGTAGACAGGTTAGCAATCAGCCCCAGCATTTT; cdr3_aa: CASRQVSNQPQHF
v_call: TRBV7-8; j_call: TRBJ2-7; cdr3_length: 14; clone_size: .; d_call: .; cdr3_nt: TGTGCCAGCAGCTTAGAACGGGACTCCTACGAGCAGTACTTC; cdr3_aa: CASSLERDSYEQYF
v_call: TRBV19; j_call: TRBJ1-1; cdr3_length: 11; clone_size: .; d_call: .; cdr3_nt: TGTGCCAGTAGGACGTCCGGGGAAGCTTTCTTT; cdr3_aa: CASRTSGEAFF
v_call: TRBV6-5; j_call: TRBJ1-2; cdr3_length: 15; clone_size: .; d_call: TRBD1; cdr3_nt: TGTGCCAGCAGATCCTCCAGGGGGGTGGTCGATGGCTACACCTTC; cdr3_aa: CASRSSRGVVDGYTF
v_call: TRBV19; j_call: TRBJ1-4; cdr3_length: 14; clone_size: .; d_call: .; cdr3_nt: TGTGCCAGTAGTGCAAGGGGCAGCAATGAAAAACTGTTTTTT; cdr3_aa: CASSARGSNEKLFF
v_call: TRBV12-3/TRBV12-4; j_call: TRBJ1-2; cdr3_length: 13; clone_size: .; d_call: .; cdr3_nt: TGTGCCAGCAGCCCCCAGGAAAACTATGGCTACACCTTC; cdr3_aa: CASSPQENYGYTF
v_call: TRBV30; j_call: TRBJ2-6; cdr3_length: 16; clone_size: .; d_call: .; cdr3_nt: TGTGCCTGGACAGACAGAGCGCGCTCTGGGGCCAACGTCCTGACTTTC; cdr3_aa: CAWTDRARSGANVLTF
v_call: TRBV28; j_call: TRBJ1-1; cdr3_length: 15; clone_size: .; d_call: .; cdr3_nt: TGTGCCAGCAGTTTATGGCAGACAGTGAACACTGAAGCTTTCTTT; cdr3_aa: CASSLWQTVNTEAFF
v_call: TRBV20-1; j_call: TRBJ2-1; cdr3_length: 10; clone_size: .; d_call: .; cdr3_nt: TGCAGTGCTCCCCGCAATGAGCAGTTCTTC; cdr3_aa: CSAPRNEQFF
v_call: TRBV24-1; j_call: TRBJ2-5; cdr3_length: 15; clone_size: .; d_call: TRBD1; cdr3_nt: TGTGCCACCAGAACCGGGACAGTGATCCAAGAGACCCAGTACTTC; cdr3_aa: CATRTGTVIQETQYF
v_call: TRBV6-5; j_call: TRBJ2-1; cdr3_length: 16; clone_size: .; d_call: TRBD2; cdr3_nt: TGTGCCAGCAGTTCCCTCGCTAGCGGGAGTTACAATGAGCAGTTCTTC; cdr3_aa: CASSSLASGSYNEQFF
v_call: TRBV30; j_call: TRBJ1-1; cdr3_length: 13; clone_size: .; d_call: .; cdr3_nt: TGTGCCTGGCAGCTCCTGGTTGGGGGGAAAGCTTTCTTT; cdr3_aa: CAWQLLVGGKAFF
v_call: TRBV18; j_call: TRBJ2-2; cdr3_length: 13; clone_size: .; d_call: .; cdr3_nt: TGTGCCAGCTCACCAGACACCACCGGGGAGCTGTTTTTT; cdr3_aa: CASSPDTTGELFF